This T cell receptor beta chain derives from a study of T cell responses to AZD1222 COVID-19 vaccine. Libraries were prepared by immunoSEQ multiplex PCR; TCRdb keeps only in-frame clonotypes and omits some of them. The repertoire holds roughly 110,000 clones, with roughly 91% as singletons. Germline-derived CDR1 and CDR2 are MNHEY and SMNVEV (reference sequence). The V end lost 4 bases, the J end lost 1 base, and 7 bases lay between the germline ends. CDR3 length: 13 residues. The V call is TRBV27, the J call TRBJ1-1; possibly TRBD1 for D (5 bases). Here the sequenced sample was peripheral blood, taken 28 days after the second AZD1222 dose. The TCR was taken from an adult who received the AZD1222 COVID-19 vaccine. The CDR3 DNA is TGTGCCAGCAGTTCCCAGGGGAACACTGAAGCTTTCTTT. This translates into CASSSQGNTEAFF.